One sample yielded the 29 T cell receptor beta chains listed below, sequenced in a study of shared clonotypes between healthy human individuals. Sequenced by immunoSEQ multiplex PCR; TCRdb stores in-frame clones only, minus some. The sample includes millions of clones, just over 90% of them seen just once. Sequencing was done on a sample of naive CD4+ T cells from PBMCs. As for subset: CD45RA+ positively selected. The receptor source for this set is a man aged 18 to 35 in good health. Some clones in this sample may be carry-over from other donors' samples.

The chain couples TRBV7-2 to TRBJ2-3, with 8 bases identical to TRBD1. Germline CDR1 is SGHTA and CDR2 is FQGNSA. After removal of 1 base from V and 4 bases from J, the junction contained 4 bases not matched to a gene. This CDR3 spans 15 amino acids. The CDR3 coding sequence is TGTGCCAGCAGCTTAGTTGGCAGGGGGCCAGATACGCAGTATTTT. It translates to CASSLVGRGPDTQYF.

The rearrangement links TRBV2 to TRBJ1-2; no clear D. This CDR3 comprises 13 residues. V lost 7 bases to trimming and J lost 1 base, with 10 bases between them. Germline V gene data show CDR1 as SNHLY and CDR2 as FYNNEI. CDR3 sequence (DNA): TGTGCCAGCACTCTGGGATATAACTATGGCTACACCTTC. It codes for CASTLGYNYGYTF.

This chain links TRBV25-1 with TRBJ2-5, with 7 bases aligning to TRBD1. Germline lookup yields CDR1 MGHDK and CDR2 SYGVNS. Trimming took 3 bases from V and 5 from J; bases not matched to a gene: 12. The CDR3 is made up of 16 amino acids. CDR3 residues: CASSDPGQTLRETQYF. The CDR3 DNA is TGTGCCAGCAGTGACCCGGGACAGACTCTTCGGGAGACCCAGTACTTC.

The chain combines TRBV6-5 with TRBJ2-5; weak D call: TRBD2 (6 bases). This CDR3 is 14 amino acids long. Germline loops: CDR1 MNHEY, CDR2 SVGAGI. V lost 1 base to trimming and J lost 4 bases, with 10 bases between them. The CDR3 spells CASSYWREGETQYF. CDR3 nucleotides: TGTGCCAGCAGTTACTGGCGGGAAGGAGAGACCCAGTACTTC.

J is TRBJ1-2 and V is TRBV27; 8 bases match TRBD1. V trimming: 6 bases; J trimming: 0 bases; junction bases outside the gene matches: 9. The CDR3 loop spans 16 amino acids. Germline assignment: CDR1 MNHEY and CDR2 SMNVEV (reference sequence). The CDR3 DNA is TGTGCCAGCAGGCCCGCTGACAGGGGATCTAACTATGGCTACACCTTC. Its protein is CASRPADRGSNYGYTF.

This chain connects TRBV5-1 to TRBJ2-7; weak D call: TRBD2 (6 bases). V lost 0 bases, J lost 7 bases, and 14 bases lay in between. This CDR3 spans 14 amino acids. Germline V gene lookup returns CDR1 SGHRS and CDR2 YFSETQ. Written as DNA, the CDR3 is TGCGCCAGCAGCTTGGGGGTTTCGGGAGTAGAGCAGTACTTC. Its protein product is CASSLGVSGVEQYF.

CDR3 DNA sequence: TGTGCCAGCAGCTCTAGCGGGAGTGGTTACAATGAGCAGTTCTTC. Its protein product is CASSSSGSGYNEQFF. The chain uses TRBV7-3 and TRBJ2-1, with 10 nucleotides matching TRBD2. CDR1 SGHTA and CDR2 FQGTGA come from the germline V gene. The CDR3 length is 15 residues. V was clipped by 4 bases and J by 4 bases; unmatched bases: 4.

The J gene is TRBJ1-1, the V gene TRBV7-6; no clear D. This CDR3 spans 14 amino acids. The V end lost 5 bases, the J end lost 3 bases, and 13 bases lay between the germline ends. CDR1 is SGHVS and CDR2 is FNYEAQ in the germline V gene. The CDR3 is CASSHFPEDTEAFF. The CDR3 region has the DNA TGTGCCAGCAGCCACTTCCCGGAGGACACTGAAGCTTTCTTT.

The CDR3 DNA sequence: TGTGCCAGCAGCTCAGGGGGTTGGTCCCAAGAGACCCAGTACTTC. Amino acids: CASSSGGWSQETQYF. The chain joins TRBV7-9 to TRBJ2-5; TRBD1 agrees at 7 bases. The CDR3 has 15 amino acids. After removal of 4 bases from V and 1 base from J, the junction contained 6 bases not matched to a gene. Germline lookup yields CDR1 SEHNR and CDR2 FQNEAQ (reference sequence).

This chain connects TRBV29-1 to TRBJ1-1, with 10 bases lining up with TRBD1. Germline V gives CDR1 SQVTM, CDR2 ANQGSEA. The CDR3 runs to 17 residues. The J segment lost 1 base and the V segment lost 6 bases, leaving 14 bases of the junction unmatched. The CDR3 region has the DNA TGCAGCGTCCAGAACTTGAGACAGGGGGCGTCGAACACTGAAGCTTTCTTT. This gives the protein CSVQNLRQGASNTEAFF. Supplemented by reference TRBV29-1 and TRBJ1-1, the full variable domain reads SAVISQKPSRDICQRGTSLTIQCQVDSQVTMMFWYRQQPGQSLTLIATANQGSEATYESGFVIDKFPISRPNLTFSTLTVSNMSPEDSSIYLCSVQNLRQGASNTEAFFGQGTRLTVV.

CDR3 in DNA: TGTGCCAGCAGCACTAGGACAGGGGGCACAGATACGCAGTATTTT. Translation: CASSTRTGGTDTQYF. The chain uses TRBV11-3 and TRBJ2-3; 9 nucleotides match TRBD1. The J segment lost 1 base and the V segment lost 5 bases, leaving 4 bases of the junction unmatched. CDR1 is SGHNT, CDR2 YENEEA, per germline. The CDR3 covers 15 residues.

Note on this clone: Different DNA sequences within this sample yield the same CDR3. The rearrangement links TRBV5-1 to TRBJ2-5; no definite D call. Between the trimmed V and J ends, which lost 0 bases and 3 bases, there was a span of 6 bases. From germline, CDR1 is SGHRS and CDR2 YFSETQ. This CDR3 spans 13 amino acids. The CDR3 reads CASSLASKETQYF. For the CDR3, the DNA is TGCGCCAGCAGCTTGGCATCCAAAGAGACCCAGTACTTC.

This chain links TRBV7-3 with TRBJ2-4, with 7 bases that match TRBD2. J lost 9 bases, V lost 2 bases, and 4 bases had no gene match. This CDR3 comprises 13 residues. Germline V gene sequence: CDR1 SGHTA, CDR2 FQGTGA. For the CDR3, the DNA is TGTGCCAGCAGCTTATCGGCGGGAGCCATTCAGTACTTC. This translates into CASSLSAGAIQYF.

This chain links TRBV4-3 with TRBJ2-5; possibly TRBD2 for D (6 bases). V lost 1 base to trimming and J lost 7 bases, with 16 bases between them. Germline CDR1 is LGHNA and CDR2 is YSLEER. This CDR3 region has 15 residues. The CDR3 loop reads CASSQGGGNRGTQYF. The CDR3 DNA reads TGCGCCAGCAGCCAAGGGGGCGGGAACCGGGGGACCCAGTACTTC.

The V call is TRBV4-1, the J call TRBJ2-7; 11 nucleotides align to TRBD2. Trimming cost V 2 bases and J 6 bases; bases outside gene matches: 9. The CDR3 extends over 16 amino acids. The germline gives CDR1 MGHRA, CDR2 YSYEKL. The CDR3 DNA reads TGCGCCAGCAGCCAACTAGAGCTAGCGGGAGGAATCGAGCAGTACTTC. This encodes CASSQLELAGGIEQYF.

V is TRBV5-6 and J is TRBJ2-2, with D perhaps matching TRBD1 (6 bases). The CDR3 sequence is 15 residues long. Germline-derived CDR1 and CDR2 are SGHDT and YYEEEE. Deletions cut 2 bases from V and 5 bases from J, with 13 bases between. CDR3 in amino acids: CASSFTGMRTGELFF. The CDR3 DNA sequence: TGTGCCAGCAGCTTTACAGGGATGAGGACCGGGGAGCTGTTTTTT.

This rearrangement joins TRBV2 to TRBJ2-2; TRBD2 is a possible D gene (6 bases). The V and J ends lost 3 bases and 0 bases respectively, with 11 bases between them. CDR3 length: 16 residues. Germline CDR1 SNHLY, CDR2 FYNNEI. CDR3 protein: CASSDGLASNTGELFF. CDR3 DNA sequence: TGTGCCAGCAGTGATGGGCTAGCGTCGAACACCGGGGAGCTGTTTTTT.

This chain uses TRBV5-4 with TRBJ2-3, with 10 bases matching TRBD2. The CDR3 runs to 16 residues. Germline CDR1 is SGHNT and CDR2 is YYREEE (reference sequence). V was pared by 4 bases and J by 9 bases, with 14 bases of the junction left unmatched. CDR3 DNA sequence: TGTGCCAGCAGCCCTAGCGGGAGTCTAACGGGGGAAACGCAGTATTTT. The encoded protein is CASSPSGSLTGETQYF.

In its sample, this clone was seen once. DNA of the CDR3: TGTGCCAGCAGCTTAAATCCCAAAAATAGGGATACGCAGTATTTT. Protein sequence: CASSLNPKNRDTQYF. This chain connects TRBV5-4 to TRBJ2-3; D remains unclear. CDR1 and CDR2 (germline): SGHNT, YYREEE (reference sequence). CDR3 length: 15 amino acids. V was pared by 2 bases and J by 6 bases, with 16 bases between. Variable domain in full (rest from reference TRBV5-4 and TRBJ2-3): ETGVTQSPTHLIKTRGQQVTLRCSSQSGHNTVSWYQQALGQGPQFIFQYYREEENGRGNFPPRFSGLQFPNYSSELNVNALELDDSALYLCASSLNPKNRDTQYFGPGTRLTVL.

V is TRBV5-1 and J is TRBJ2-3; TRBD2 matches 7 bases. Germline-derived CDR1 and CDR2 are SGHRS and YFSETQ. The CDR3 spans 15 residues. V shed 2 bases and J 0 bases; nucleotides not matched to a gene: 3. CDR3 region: CASSFGTTSTDTQYF. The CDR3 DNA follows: TGCGCCAGCAGCTTCGGGACTACTAGCACAGATACGCAGTATTTT.

CDR3 loop: CASSFSGVSNQPQHF. The CDR3 DNA reads TGTGCCAGCAGCTTTTCCGGGGTGAGCAATCAGCCCCAGCATTTT. This chain joins TRBV7-9 and TRBJ1-5; D is undetermined. Germline CDR1 is SEHNR and CDR2 is FQNEAQ (reference sequence). The CDR3 consists of 15 residues. Trimming removed 3 bases from V and 1 base from J, with 10 bases in between.

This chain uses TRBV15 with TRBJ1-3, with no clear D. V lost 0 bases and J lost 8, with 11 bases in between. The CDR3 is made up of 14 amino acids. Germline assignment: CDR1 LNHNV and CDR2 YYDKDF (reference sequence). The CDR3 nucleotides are TGTGCCACCAGCAGAGATGTATCGGCGTACACCATATATTTT. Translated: CATSRDVSAYTIYF.

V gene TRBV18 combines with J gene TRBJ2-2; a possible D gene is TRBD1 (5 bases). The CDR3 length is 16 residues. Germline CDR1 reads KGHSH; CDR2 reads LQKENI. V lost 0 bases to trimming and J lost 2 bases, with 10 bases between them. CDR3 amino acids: CASSPPGLDNTGELFF. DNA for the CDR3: TGTGCCAGCTCACCACCGGGGCTAGACAACACCGGGGAGCTGTTTTTT.

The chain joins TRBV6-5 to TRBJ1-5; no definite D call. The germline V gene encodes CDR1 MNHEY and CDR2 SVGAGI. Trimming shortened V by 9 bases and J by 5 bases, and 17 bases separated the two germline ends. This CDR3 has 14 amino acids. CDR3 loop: CARATRTAYQPQHF. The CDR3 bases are TGTGCCAGAGCAACCCGCACAGCCTATCAGCCCCAGCATTTT.

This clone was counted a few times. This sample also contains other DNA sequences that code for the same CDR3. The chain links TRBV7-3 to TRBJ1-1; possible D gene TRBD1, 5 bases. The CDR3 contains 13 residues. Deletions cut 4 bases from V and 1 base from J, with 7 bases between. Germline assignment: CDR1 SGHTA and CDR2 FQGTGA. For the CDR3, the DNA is TGTGCCAGCAGCTCCGGGGGGAACACTGAAGCTTTCTTT. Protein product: CASSSGGNTEAFF.

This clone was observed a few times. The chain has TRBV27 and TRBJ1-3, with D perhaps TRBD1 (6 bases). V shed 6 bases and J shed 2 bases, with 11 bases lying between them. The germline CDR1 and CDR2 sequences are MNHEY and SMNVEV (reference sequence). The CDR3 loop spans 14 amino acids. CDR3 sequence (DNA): TGTGCCAGCAGGGCCAGGGGTACTGGAAACACCATATATTTT. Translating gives CASRARGTGNTIYF.

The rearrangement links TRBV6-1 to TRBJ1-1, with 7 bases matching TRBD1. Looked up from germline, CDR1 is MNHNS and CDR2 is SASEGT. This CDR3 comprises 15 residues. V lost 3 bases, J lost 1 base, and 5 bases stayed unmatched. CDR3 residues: CASSEPTGANTEAFF. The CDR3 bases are TGTGCCAGCAGTGAGCCTACAGGGGCGAACACTGAAGCTTTCTTT.

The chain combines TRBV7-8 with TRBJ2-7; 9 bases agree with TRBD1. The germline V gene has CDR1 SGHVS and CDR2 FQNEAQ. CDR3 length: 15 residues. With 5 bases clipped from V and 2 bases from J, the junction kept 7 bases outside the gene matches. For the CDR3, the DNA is TGTGCCAGCAGCCCAAAGCGGACAGGGGCCTACGAGCAGTACTTC. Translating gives CASSPKRTGAYEQYF.

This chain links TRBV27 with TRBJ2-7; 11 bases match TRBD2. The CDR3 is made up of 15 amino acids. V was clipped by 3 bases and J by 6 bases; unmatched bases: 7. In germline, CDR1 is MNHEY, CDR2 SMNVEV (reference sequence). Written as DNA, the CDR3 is TGTGCCAGCAGTTTTTCTAGCGGGAGGCCCTCCGAGCAGTACTTC. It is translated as CASSFSSGRPSEQYF.